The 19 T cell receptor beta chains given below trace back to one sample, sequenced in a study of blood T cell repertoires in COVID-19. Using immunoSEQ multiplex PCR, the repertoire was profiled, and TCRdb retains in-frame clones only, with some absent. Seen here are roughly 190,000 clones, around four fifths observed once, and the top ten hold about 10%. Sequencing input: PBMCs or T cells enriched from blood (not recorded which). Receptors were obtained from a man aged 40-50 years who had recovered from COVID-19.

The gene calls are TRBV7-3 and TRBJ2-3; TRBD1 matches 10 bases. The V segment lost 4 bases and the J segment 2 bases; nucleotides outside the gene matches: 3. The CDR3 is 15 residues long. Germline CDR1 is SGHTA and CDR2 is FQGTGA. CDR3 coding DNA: TGTGCCAGCAGCTCGACAGGGGGCACCACAGATACGCAGTATTTT. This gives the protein CASSSTGGTTDTQYF.

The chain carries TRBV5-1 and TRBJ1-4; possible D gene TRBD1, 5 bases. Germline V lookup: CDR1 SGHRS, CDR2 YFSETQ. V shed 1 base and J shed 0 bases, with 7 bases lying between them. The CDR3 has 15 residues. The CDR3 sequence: CASSLRGTTNEKLFF. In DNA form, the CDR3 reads TGCGCCAGCAGCTTGAGGGGTACAACTAATGAAAAACTGTTTTTT.

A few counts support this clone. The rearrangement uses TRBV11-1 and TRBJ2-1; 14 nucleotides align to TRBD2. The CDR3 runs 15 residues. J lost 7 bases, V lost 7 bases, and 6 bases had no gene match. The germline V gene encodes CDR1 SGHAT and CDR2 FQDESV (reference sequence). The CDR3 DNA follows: TGTGCCAGCAACCCCGGGACTAGCGGGAGAAATGAGCAGTTCTTC. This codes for CASNPGTSGRNEQFF.

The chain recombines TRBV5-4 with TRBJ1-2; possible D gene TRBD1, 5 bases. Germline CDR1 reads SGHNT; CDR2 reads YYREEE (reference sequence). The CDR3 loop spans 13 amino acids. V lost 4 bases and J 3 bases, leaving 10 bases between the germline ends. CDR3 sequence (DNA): TGTGCCAGCAGCCAGGGCGGACACTATGGCTACACCTTC. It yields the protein CASSQGGHYGYTF. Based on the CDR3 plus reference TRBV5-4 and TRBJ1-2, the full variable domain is ETGVTQSPTHLIKTRGQQVTLRCSSQSGHNTVSWYQQALGQGPQFIFQYYREEENGRGNFPPRFSGLQFPNYSSELNVNALELDDSALYLCASSQGGHYGYTFGSGTRLTVV.

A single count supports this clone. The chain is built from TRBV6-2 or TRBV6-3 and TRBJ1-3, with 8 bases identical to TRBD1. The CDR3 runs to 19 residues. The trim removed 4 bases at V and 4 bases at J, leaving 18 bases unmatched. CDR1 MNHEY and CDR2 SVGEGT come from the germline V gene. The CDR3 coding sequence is TGTGCCAGCAGTTTCACCTTGGACAGGGAAGAAACACCCGGAAACACCATATATTTT. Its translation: CASSFTLDREETPGNTIYF.

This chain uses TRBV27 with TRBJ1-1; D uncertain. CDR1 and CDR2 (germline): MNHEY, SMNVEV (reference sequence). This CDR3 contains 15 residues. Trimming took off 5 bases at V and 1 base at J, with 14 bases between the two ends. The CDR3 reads CASSVDPGANTEAFF. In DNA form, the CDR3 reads TGTGCCAGCAGTGTCGACCCCGGAGCGAACACTGAAGCTTTCTTT.

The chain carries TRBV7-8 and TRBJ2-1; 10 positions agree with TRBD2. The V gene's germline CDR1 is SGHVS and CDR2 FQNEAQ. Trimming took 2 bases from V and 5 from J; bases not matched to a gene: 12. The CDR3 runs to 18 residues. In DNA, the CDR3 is TGTGCCAGCAGCTTAAGGGCTAGCGGGAGCCTAATGGACAATGAGCAGTTCTTC. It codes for CASSLRASGSLMDNEQFF.

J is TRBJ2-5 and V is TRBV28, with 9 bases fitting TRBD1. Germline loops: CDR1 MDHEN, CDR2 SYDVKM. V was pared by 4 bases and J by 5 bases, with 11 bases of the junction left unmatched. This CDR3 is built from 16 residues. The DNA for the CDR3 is TGTGCCAGCAGTTCCTTACAGGGACAGGGACGGGAGACCCAGTACTTC. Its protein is CASSSLQGQGRETQYF.

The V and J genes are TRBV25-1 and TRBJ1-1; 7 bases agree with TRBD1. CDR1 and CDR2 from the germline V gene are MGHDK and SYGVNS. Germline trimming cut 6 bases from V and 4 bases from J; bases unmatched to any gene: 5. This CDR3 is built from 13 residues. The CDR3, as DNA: TGTGCCAGCAGAACAGGGGCTGTCACTGAAGCTTTCTTT. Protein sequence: CASRTGAVTEAFF. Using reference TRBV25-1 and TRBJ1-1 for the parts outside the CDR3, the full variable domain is EADIYQTPRYLVIGTGKKITLECSQTMGHDKMYWYQQDPGMELHLIHYSYGVNSTEKGDLSSESTVSRIRTEHFPLTLESARPSHTSQYLCASRTGAVTEAFFGQGTRLTVV.

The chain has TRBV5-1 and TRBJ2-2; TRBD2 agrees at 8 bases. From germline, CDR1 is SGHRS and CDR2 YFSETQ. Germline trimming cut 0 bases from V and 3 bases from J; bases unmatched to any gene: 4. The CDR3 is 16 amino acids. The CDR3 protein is CASSLATGGYTGELFF. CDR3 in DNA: TGCGCCAGCAGCTTGGCGACGGGAGGGTACACCGGGGAGCTGTTTTTT.

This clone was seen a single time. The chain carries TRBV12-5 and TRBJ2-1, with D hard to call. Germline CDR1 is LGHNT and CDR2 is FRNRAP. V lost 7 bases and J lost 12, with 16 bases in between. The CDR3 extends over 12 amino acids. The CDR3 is CASANPPETQFF. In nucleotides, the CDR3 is TGTGCTAGTGCTAATCCTCCCGAAACGCAGTTCTTC.

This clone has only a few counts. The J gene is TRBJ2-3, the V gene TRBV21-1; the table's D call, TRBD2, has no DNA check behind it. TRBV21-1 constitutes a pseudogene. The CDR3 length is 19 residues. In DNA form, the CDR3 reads TGTGCCAGCAGCAAAGAGCCCGAGACTAGCGGGCGGGTGGCAGATACGCAGTATTTT. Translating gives CASSKEPETSGRVADTQYF.

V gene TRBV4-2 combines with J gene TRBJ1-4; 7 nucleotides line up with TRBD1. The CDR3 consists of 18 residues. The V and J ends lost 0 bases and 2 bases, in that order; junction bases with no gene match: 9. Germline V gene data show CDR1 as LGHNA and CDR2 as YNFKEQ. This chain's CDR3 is CASSQDGGRGVTNEKLFF. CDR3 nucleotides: TGTGCCAGCAGCCAAGATGGGGGCAGGGGGGTGACTAATGAAAAACTGTTTTTT.

The CDR3 here is CASSQFGKSGKAKYEQYV. The CDR3 nucleotides read TGTGCCAGCAGCCAATTTGGTAAGAGCGGGAAAGCTAAATACGAGCAGTACGTC. The chain recombines TRBV14 with TRBJ2-7, with TRBD2 matching over 7 bases. This CDR3 spans 18 amino acids. Trimming took 2 bases from V and 4 from J; bases not matched to a gene: 17. Germline lookup yields CDR1 SGHDN and CDR2 FVKESK.

In DNA, the CDR3 is TGTGCCAGCACCGAAGGTCAACGGGATGAGCAGTTCTTC. It yields the protein CASTEGQRDEQFF. The V gene is TRBV6-5, the J gene TRBJ2-1; no clear D. The CDR3 has 13 amino acids. V lost 7 bases and J lost 8, with 15 bases in between. Germline CDR1 reads MNHEY; CDR2 reads SVGAGI.

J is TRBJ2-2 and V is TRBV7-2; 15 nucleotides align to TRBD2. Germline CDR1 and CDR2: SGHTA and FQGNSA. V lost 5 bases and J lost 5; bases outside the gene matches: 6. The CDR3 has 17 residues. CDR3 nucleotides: TGTGCCAGCAGCCCGGGAGGACTAGCGGGAGGGACCGGGGAGCTGTTTTTT. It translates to CASSPGGLAGGTGELFF.

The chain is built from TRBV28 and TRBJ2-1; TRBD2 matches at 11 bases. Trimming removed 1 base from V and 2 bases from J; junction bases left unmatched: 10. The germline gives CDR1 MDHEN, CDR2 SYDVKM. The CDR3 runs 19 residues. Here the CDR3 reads CASSLSGTSGGKTYNEQFF. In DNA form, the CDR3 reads TGTGCCAGCAGTTTATCCGGGACTAGCGGCGGCAAAACCTACAATGAGCAGTTCTTC.

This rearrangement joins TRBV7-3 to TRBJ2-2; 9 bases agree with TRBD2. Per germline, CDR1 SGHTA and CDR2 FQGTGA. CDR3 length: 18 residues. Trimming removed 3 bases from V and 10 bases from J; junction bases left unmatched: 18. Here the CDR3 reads CASSFAGTSLMGGAELFF. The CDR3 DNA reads TGTGCCAGCAGCTTCGCCGGGACTAGCCTAATGGGAGGAGCGGAGCTGTTTTTT.

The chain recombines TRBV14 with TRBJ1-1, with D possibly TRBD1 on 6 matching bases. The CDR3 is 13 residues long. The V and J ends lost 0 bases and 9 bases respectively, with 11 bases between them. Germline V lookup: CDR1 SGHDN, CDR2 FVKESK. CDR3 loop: CASSQDRTAKAFF. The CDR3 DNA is TGTGCCAGCAGCCAAGATCGGACAGCGAAAGCTTTCTTT.